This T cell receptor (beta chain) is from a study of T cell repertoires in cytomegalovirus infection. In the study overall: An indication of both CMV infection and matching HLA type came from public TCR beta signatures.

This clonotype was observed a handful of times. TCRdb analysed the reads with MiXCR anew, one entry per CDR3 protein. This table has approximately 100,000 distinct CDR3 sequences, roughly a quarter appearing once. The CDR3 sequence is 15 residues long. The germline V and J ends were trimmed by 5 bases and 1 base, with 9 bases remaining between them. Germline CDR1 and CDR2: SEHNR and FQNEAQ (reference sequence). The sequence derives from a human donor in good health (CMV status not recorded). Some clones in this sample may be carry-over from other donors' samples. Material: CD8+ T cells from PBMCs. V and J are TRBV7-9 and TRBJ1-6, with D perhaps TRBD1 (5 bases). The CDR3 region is CASSTGDSYNSPLHF. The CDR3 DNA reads TGTGCCAGCAGCACAGGAGATTCCTATAATTCACCCCTCCACTTT.